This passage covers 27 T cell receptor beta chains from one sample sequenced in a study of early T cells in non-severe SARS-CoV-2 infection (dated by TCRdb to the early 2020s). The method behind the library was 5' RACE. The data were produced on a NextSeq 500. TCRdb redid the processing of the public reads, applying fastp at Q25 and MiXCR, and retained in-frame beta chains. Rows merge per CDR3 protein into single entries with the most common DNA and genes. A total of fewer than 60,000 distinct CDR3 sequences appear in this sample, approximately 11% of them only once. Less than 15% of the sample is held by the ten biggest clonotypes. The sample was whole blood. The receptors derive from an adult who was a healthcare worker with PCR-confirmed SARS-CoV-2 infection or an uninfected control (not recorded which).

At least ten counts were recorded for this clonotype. The CDR3 loop is CASGGLDQETQYF. CDR3 nucleotide sequence: TGTGCCAGCGGGGGACTGGACCAAGAGACCCAGTACTTC. The gene calls are TRBV9 and TRBJ2-5, with a weak D call TRBD2 (6 bases). CDR3 size: 13 residues. The ends were cut back, 7 bases at V and 0 bases at J, with 10 bases in the middle. Germline-derived CDR1 and CDR2 are SGDLS and YYNGEE.

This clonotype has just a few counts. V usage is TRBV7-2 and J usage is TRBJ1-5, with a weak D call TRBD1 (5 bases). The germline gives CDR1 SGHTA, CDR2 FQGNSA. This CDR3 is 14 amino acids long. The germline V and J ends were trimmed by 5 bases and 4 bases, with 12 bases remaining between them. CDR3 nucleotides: TGTGCCAGCAGCGGAGACAGTCTGAATCAGCCCCAGCATTTT. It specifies CASSGDSLNQPQHF.

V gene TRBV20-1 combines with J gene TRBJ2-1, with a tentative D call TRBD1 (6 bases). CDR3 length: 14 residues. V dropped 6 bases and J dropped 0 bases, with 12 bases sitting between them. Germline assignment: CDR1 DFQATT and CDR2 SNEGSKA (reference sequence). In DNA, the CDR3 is TGCAGTGCGCTCAGGGGTCCCTCCTACAATGAGCAGTTCTTC. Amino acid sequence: CSALRGPSYNEQFF.

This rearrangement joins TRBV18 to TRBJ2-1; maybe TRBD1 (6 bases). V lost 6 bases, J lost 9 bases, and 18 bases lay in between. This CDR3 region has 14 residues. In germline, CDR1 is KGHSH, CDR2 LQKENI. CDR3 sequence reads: CASSEGFTGSEQFF. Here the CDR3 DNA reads TGTGCCAGCTCGGAAGGGTTTACAGGGAGTGAGCAGTTCTTC.

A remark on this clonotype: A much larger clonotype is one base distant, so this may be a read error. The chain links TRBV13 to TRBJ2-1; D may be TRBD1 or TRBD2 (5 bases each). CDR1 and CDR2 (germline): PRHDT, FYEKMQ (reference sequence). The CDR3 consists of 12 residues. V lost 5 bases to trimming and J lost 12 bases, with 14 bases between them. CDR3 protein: CASSPPSGAQFF. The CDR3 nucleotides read TGTGCCAGCAGCCCACCTTCCGGGGCGCAGTTCTTC.

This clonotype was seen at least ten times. The chain's CDR3 is CASSGTSGNTIYF. In nucleotides, the CDR3 is TGTGCCAGCAGTGGGACATCTGGAAACACCATATATTTT. V is TRBV2 and J is TRBJ1-3, with a possible D match to TRBD1 (5 bases). Germline lookup yields CDR1 SNHLY and CDR2 FYNNEI. The CDR3 has 13 residues. V gave up 4 bases and J gave up 1 base, with 5 bases separating them.

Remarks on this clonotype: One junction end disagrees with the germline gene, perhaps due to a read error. The CDR3 loop is CASSPSTSGQGMIF. The CDR3 DNA reads TGTGCCAGCAGCCCTTCTACGTCCGGACAGGGAATGATATTT. V gene TRBV11-2 combines with J gene TRBJ1-3, with 8 bases fitting TRBD1. The length of the CDR3 is 14 residues. Germline V gives CDR1 SGHAT, CDR2 FQNNGV.

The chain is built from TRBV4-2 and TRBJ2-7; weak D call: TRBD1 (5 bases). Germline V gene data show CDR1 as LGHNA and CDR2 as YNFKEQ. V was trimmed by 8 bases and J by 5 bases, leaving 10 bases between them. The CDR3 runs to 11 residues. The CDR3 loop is CASGAGNEQYF. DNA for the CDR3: TGTGCCAGCGGCGCAGGGAACGAGCAGTACTTC.

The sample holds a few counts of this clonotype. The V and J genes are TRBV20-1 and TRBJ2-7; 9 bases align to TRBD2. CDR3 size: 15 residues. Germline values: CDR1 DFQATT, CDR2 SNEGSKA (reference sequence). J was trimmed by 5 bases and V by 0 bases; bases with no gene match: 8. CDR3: CSARDTAGGLNEQYF. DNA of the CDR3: TGCAGTGCTAGAGATACGGCGGGAGGGCTAAACGAGCAGTACTTC.

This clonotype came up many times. CDR3 bases: TGTGCCAGCAGTTTACCTAGCTTAAGTGAGCAGTTCTTC. As protein: CASSLPSLSEQFF. The chain is built from TRBV27 and TRBJ2-1, with D possibly being TRBD2 (5 bases). The CDR3 is 13 amino acids. Germline CDR1 is MNHEY and CDR2 is SMNVEV (reference sequence). V lost 2 bases to trimming and J lost 9 bases, with 11 bases between them.

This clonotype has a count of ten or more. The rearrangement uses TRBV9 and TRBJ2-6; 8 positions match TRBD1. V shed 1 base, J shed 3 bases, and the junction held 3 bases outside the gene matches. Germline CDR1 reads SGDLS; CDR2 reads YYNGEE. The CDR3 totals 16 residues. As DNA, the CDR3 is TGTGCCAGCAGCGTATCAGGGGGCAATGGGGCCAACGTCCTGACTTTC. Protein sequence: CASSVSGGNGANVLTF.

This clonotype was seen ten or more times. In nucleotides, the CDR3 is TGCGCCAGCAGCCAAGAGGGAACCGGGAAGGCGAATGAAAAACTGTTTTTT. Amino acids: CASSQEGTGKANEKLFF. V and J are TRBV4-1 and TRBJ1-4; D is undetermined. The CDR3 is 17 amino acids. V was shortened by 0 bases and J by 5 bases, with 16 bases between the two germline ends. Germline loops: CDR1 MGHRA, CDR2 YSYEKL.

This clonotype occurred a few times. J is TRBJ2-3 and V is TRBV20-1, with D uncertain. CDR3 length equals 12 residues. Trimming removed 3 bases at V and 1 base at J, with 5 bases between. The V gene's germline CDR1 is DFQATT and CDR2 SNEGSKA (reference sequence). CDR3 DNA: TGCAGTGCTAGCGGAGGCACAGATACGCAGTATTTT. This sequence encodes CSASGGTDTQYF.

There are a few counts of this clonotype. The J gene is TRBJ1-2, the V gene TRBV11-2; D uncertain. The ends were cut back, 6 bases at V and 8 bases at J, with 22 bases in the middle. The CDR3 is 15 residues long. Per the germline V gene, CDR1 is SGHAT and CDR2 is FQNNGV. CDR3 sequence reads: CASRPIRAAPDGYTF. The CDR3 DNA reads TGTGCCAGCAGGCCAATCCGTGCGGCCCCCGACGGCTACACCTTC.

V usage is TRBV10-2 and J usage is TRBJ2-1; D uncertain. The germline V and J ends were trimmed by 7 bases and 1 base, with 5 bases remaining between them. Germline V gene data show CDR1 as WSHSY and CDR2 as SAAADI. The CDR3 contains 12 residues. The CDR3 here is CASTESYNEQFF. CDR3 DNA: TGCGCCAGCACTGAATCCTACAATGAGCAGTTCTTC.

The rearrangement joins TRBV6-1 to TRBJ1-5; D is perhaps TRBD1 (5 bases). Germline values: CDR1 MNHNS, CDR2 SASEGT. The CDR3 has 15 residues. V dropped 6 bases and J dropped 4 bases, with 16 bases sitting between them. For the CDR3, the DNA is TGTGCCAGCAGCCCAAACCCGACAGTTAATCAGCCCCAGCATTTT. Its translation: CASSPNPTVNQPQHF.

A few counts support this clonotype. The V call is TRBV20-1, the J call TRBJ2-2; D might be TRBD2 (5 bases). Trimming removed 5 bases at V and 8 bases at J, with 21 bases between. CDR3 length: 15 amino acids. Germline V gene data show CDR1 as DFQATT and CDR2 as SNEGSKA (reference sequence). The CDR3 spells CSALTMDWGVGELFF. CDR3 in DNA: TGCAGTGCTTTAACTATGGACTGGGGAGTAGGGGAGCTGTTTTTT.

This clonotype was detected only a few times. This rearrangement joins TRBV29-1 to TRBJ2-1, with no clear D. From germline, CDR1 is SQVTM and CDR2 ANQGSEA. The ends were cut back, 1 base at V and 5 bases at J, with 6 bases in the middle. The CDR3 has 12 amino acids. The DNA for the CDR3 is TGCAGCGTTGAAGGGAATGACAATGAGCAGTTCTTC. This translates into CSVEGNDNEQFF.

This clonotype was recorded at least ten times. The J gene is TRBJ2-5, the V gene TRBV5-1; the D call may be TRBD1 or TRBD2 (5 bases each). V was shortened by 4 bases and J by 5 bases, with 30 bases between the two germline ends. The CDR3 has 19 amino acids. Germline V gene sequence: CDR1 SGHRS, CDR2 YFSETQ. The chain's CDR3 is CASSPEGASPTLAEETQYF. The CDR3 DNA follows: TGCGCCAGCAGCCCCGAAGGGGCCTCCCCCACGCTAGCAGAGGAGACCCAGTACTTC.

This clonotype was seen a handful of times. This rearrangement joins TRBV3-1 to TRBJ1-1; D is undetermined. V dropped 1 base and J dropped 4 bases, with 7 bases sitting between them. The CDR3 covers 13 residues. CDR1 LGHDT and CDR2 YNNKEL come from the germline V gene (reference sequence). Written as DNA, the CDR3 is TGTGCCAGCAGCCAAGTGATGAGCACTGAAGCTTTCTTT. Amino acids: CASSQVMSTEAFF.

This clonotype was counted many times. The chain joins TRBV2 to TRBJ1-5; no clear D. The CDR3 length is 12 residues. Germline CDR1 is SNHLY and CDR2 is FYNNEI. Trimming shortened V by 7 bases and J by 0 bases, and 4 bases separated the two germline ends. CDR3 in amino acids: CASTDSNQPQHF. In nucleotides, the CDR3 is TGTGCCAGCACGGATAGCAATCAGCCCCAGCATTTT.

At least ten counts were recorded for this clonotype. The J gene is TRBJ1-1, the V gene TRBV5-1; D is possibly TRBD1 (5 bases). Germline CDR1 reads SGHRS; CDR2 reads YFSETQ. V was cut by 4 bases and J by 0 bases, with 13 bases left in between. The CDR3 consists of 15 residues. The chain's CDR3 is CASSPRWGVNTEAFF. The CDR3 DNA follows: TGCGCCAGCAGCCCGCGATGGGGGGTGAACACTGAAGCTTTCTTT.

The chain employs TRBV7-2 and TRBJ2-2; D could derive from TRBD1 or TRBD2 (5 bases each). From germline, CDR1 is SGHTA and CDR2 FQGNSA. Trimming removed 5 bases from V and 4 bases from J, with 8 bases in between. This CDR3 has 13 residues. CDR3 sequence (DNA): TGTGCCAGCAGCACGGGGCCCACCGGGGAGCTGTTTTTT. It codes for CASSTGPTGELFF.

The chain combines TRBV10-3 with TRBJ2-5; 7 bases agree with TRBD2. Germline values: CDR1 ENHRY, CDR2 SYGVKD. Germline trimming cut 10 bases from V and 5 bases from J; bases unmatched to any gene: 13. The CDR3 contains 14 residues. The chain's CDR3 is CATLSGALAETQYF. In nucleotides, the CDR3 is TGTGCCACTTTAAGCGGGGCCCTCGCGGAGACCCAGTACTTC.

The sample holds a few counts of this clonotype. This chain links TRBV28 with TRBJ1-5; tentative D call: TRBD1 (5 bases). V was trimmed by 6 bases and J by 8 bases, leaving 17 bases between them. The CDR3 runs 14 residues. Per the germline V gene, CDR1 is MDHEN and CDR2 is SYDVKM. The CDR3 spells CASSSAGVVEPQHF. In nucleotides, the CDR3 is TGTGCCAGCAGCTCTGCGGGGGTAGTGGAGCCCCAGCATTTT. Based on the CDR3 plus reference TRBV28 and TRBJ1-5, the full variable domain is DVKVTQSSRYLVKRTGEKVFLECVQDMDHENMFWYRQDPGLGLRLIYFSYDVKMKEKGDIPEGYSVSREKKERFSLILESASTNQTSMYLCASSSAGVVEPQHFGDGTRLSIL.

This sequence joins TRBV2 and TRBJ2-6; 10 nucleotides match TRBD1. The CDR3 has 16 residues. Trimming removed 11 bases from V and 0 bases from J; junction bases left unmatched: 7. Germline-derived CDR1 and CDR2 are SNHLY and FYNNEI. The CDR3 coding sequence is TGTGCCCGAGAGGACAGGGGGGCCTCTGGGGCCAACGTCCTGACTTTC. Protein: CAREDRGASGANVLTF.

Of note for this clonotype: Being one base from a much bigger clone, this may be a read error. The DNA for the CDR3 is TGTACCAGCAGCCTAACAGACTCTGGAAACACCATATATTTT. Amino acid sequence: CTSSLTDSGNTIYF. The chain joins TRBV3-1 to TRBJ1-3; D is uncertain. Germline V gene lookup returns CDR1 LGHDT and CDR2 YNNKEL (reference sequence). This CDR3 has 14 residues. Filled out from reference TRBV3-1 and TRBJ1-3, the complete variable domain reads DTAVSQTPKYLVTQMGNDKSIKCEQNLGHDTMYWYKQDSKKFLKIMFSYNNKELIINETVPNRFSPKSPDKAHLNLHINSLELGDSAVYFCTSSLTDSGNTIYFGEGSWLTVV.